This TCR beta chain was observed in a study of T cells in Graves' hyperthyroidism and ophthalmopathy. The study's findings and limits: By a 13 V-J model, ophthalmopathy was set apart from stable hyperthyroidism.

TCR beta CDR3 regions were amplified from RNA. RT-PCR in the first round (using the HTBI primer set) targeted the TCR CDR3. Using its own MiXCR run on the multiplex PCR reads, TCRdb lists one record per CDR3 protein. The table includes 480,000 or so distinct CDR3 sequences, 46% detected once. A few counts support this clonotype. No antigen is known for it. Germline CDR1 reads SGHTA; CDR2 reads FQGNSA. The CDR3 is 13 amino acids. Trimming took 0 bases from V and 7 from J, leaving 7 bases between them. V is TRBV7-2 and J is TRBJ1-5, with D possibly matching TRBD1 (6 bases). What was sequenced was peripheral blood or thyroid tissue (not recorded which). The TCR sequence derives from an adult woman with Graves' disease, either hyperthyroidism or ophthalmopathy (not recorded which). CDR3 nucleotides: TGTGCCAGCAGCTTAGCACAGGGCCAGCCCCAGCATTTT. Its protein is CASSLAQGQPQHF.